This TCR beta chain was sequenced in a study of spatial heterogeneity in lung cancer. Across the whole study: Sequencing consistently turned up more beta-chain sequences than alpha-chain sequences.

The time point denotes: sample taken at primary tumor resection. Whole RNA, which was extracted from tumor, nontumor lung tissue or frozen PBMC, was sequenced without any cell sorting. Every molecule of TCR cDNA had its own unique molecular identifier. TCRdb independently ran MiXCR on the 5' RACE reads; one entry per CDR3 protein. Here the sample spans 5,500 to 8,000 distinct CDR3 sequences, about 19% being singletons. The V gene's germline CDR1 is SNHLY and CDR2 FYNNEI. V shed 5 bases and J shed 6 bases, with 14 bases lying between them. The CDR3 is 13 residues long. Sequences were derived from PBMCs, sampled at surgery. This sequence was found in a female donor with early-stage non-small cell lung cancer. The chain has TRBV2 and TRBJ2-7; D call uncertain. CDR3 residues: CASSLGRASEQYF. CDR3 sequence (DNA): TGTGCCAGCAGTCTCGGTCGGGCTAGCGAGCAGTACTTC.